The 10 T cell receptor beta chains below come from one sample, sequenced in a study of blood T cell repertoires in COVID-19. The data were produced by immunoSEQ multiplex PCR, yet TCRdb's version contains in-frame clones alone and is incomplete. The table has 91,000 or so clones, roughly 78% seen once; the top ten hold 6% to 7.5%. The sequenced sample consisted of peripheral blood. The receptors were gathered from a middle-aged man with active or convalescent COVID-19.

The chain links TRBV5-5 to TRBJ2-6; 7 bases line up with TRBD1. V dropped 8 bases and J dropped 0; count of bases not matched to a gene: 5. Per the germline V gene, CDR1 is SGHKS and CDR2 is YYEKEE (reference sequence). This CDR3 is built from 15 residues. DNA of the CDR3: TGTGCCAGTCAGACAGGGCCCTCTGGGGCCAACGTCCTGACTTTC. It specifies CASQTGPSGANVLTF.

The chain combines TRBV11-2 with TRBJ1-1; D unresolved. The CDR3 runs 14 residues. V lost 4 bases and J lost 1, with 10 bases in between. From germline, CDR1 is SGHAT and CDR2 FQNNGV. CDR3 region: CASSYGLTNTEAFF. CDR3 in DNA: TGTGCCAGCAGCTACGGACTCACGAACACTGAAGCTTTCTTT. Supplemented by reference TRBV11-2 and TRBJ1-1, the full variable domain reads EAGVAQSPRYKIIEKRQSVAFWCNPISGHATLYWYQQILGQGPKLLIQFQNNGVVDDSQLPKDRFSAERLKGVDSTLKIQPAKLEDSAVYLCASSYGLTNTEAFFGQGTRLTVV.

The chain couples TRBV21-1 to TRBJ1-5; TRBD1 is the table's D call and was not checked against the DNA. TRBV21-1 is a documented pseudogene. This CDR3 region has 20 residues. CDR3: CASSKVGPGQGGYSNQPQHF. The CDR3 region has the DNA TGTGCCAGCAGCAAAGTTGGGCCGGGACAGGGAGGTTATAGCAATCAGCCCCAGCATTTT.

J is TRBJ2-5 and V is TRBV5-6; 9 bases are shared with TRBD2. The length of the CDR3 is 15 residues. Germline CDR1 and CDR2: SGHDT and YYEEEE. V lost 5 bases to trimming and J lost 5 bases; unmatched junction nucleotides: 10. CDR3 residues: CASSKALAGMETQYF. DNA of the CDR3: TGTGCCAGCAGTAAAGCCCTAGCGGGGATGGAGACCCAGTACTTC. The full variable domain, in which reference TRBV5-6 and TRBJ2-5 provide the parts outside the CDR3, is DAGVTQSPTHLIKTRGQQVTLRCSPKSGHDTVSWYQQALGQGPQFIFQYYEEEERQRGNFPDRFSGHQFPNYSSELNVNALLLGDSALYLCASSKALAGMETQYFGPGTRLLVL.

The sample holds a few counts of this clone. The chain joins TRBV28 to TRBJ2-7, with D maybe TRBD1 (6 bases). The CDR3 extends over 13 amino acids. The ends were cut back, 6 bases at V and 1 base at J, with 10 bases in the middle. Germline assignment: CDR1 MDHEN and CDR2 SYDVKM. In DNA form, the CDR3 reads TGTGCCAGCAGACTGGGACATTCCTACGAGCAGTACTTC. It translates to CASRLGHSYEQYF.

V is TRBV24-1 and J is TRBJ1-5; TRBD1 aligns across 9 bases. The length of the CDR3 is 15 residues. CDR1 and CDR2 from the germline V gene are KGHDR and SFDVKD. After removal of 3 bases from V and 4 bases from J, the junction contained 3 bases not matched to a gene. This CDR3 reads CATSDTGQGNQPQHF. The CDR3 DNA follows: TGTGCCACCAGTGATACGGGACAGGGAAATCAGCCCCAGCATTTT.

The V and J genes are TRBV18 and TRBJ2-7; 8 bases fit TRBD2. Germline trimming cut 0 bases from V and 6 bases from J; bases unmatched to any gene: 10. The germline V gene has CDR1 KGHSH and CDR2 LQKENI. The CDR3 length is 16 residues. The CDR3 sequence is CASSPPTGREGREQYV. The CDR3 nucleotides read TGTGCCAGCTCACCACCGACGGGACGGGAGGGACGCGAGCAGTACGTC.

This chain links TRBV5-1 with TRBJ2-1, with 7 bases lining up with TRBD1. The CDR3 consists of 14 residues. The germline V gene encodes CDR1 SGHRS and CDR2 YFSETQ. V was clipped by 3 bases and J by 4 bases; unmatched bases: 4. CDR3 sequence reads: CASSSETGYNEQFF. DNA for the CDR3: TGCGCCAGCAGCTCCGAGACAGGGTACAATGAGCAGTTCTTC.

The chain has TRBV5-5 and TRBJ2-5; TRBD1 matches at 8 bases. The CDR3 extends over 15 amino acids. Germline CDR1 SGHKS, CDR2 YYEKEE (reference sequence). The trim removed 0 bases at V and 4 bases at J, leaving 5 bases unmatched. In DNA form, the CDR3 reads TGTGCCAGCAGCTTGGAACAGGGGGTTGGAGAGACCCAGTACTTC. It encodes CASSLEQGVGETQYF.

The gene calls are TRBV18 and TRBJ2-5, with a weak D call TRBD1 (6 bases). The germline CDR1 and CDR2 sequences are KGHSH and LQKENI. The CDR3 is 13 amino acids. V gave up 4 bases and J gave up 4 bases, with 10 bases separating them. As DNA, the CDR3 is TGTGCCAGCTCACAACAGGGCAGAGAGACCCAGTACTTC. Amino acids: CASSQQGRETQYF.